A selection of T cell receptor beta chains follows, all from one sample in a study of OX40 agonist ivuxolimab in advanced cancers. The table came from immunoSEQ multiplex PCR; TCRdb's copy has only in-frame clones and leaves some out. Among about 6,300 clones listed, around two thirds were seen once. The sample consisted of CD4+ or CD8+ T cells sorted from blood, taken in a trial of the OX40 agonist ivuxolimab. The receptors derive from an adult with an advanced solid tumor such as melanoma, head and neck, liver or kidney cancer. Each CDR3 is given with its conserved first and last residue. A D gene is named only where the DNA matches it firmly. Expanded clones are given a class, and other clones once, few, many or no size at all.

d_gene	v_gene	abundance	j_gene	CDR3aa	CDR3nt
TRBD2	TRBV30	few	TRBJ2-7	CAWSHDTLTSLEQYF	TGTGCCTGGAGCCATGATACTCTGACTAGCCTCGAGCAGTACTTC
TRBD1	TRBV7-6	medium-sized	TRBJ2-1	CASSRGQAEYNEQFF	TGTGCCAGCAGCCGGGGACAGGCCGAATACAATGAGCAGTTCTTC
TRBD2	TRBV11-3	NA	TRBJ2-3	CASSPGSRTRTPTDTQYF	TGTGCCAGCAGCCCAGGTTCCCGGACTAGGACGCCCACAGATACGCAGTATTTT
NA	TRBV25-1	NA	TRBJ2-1	CASSETNNEQFF	TGTGCCAGCAGTGAGACCAACAATGAGCAGTTCTTC
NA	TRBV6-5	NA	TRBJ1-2	CASHGGDSNYGYTF	TGTGCCAGTCACGGGGGGGACTCTAACTATGGCTACACCTTC
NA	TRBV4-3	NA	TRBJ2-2	CASRSSRGDTGELFF	TGCGCCAGCAGGTCCTCGAGGGGGGACACCGGGGAGCTGTTTTTT
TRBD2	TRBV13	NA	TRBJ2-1	CASSTRETSASYNEQFF	TGTGCCAGCAGCACGAGGGAGACTAGCGCCTCCTACAATGAGCAGTTCTTC
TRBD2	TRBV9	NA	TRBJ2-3	CASSDGLAGDRTDTQYF	TGTGCCAGCAGCGACGGTCTAGCGGGGGACCGCACAGATACGCAGTATTTT
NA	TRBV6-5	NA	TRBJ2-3	CASSSGNSRLTDTQYF	TGTGCCAGCAGTTCAGGGAATTCAAGGCTCACAGATACGCAGTATTTT
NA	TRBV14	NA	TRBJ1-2	CASSQIGGGYTF	TGTGCCAGCAGCCAAATAGGGGGAGGCTACACCTTC
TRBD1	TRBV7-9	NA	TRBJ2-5	CASSNWDSSQETQYF	TGTGCCAGCAGCAACTGGGACAGCTCGCAAGAGACCCAGTACTTC
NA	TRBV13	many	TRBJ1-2	CASSLRGEEIYGYTF	TGTGCCAGCAGCTTACGGGGGGAGGAGATCTATGGCTACACCTTC
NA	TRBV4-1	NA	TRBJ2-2	CASTNRGTGELFF	TGCGCCAGCACGAATAGGGGCACCGGGGAGCTGTTTTTT